The sequence of this TCR beta chain was determined in a study of CD8 T cells in Susac syndrome. TCR beta sequencing was performed on blood CD8+ and CD4+ T cells. Matching for age and sex applied to the controls, who were healthy donors. TEMRA cells were FACS-enriched, with CD8+ and CD4+ T cells isolated negatively. The RNA input was about 0.5 to 1 ug, and it was reverse transcribed with random hexamers. immunoSEQ multiplex PCR amplified TCR beta CDR3 across 54 Vbeta, 13 Jbeta. TCRdb processed the immunoSEQ multiplex PCR reads anew with MiXCR; each CDR3 protein has one entry. The sample lists more than 150,000 distinct CDR3 sequences; about 91% were seen once. The sequenced material came from CD4+ T cells from PBMCs. This TCR was recovered from a human donor in good health.

This CDR3 is CASRGLPNTEAFF. The CDR3 DNA follows: TGTGCCAGCAGGGGACTTCCTAACACTGAAGCTTTCTTT. V usage is TRBV12-3 or TRBV12-4 and J usage is TRBJ1-1; D might be TRBD1 (5 bases). Trimming stripped 6 bases from V and 2 bases from J, with 10 bases between. The CDR3 sequence is 13 residues long.